This T cell receptor beta chain was sequenced during a study of spatial heterogeneity in lung cancer. Every molecule of TCR cDNA had its own unique molecular identifier. TCRdb redid the calling of the 5' RACE reads with MiXCR, one entry per CDR3 protein. The sample has roughly 38,000 distinct CDR3 sequences, approximately 3% seen once. This sample's time point: sample taken at primary tumor resection. A total of approximately 70 untreated early-stage non-small cell lung cancer patients served as donors. Unsorted whole RNA samples from tumor, nontumor lung or frozen PBMC were sequenced. This clonotype was counted many times. The sequencing used normal lung tissue next to the tumor, collected at surgery. The sequence was collected from a male donor with early-stage non-small cell lung cancer.

The CDR3 reads CASSLGGRKEQYF. DNA of the CDR3: TGTGCCAGCAGCTTAGGAGGTCGGAAGGAGCAGTACTTC. V gene TRBV7-6 combines with J gene TRBJ2-7, with D unresolved. The germline V and J ends were trimmed by 1 base and 7 bases, with 11 bases remaining between them. Germline assignment: CDR1 SGHVS and CDR2 FNYEAQ. The CDR3 has 13 residues.